These 24 T cell receptor beta chains were all obtained from the same sample, sequenced in a study of T cells in Graves' hyperthyroidism and ophthalmopathy. Researchers amplified the TCR beta CDR3 regions from RNA transcripts. HTBI primers were employed in a first-round RT-PCR of the TCR CDR3. TCRdb fed the multiplex PCR reads into MiXCR, producing one record per CDR3 protein. The sample includes about 290,000 distinct CDR3 sequences, less than 15% seen only once; the top ten take roughly 8.5%. What was sequenced was blood. These receptors were collected from a woman in her twenties or thirties with Graves' hyperthyroidism that later progressed to Graves' ophthalmopathy.

Many counts were recorded for this clonotype. The chain is built from TRBV30 and TRBJ2-5, with a tentative D call TRBD2 (7 bases). CDR3 length: 13 amino acids. Trimming took off 0 bases at V and 14 bases at J, with 19 bases between the two ends. The germline gives CDR1 GTSNPN, CDR2 SVGIG (reference sequence). Here the CDR3 reads CAWSVNNGGASYF. CDR3 DNA: TGTGCCTGGAGTGTTAACAATGGGGGGGCAAGCTACTTC.

This clonotype was counted ten times or more. This chain joins TRBV7-6 and TRBJ2-2, with D uncertain. Germline CDR1 SGHVS, CDR2 FNYEAQ. The CDR3 spans 12 residues. With 4 bases removed from V and 7 bases from J, the gap between germline ends came to 7 bases. The CDR3 DNA reads TGTGCCAGCAGCTCCCTCCTCGGGGAGCTGTTTTTT. It specifies CASSSLLGELFF.

The sample holds many counts of this clonotype. V gene TRBV6-2 or TRBV6-3 combines with J gene TRBJ2-5; D may match TRBD1 or TRBD2 (5 bases each). Between the trimmed V and J ends, which lost 6 bases and 9 bases, there was a span of 17 bases. Germline loops: CDR1 MNHEY, CDR2 SVGEGT. The CDR3 has 13 amino acids. The CDR3 region has the DNA TGTGCCAGCAGCTCCGCGGGTGAAGGGGCCCAGTACTTC. It encodes CASSSAGEGAQYF.

This clonotype was found many times. The rearrangement uses TRBV20-1 and TRBJ2-2; possibly TRBD1 for D (6 bases). Germline CDR1 and CDR2: DFQATT and SNEGSKA (reference sequence). V was clipped by 3 bases and J by 0 bases, with 11 bases between them. CDR3 length: 15 amino acids. For the CDR3, the DNA is TGCAGTGCTAGTACGGGGACATCGAACACCGGGGAGCTGTTTTTT. Encoded protein: CSASTGTSNTGELFF.

The rearrangement links TRBV24-1 to TRBJ1-2; tentative D call: TRBD1 (5 bases). Germline V gene sequence: CDR1 KGHDR, CDR2 SFDVKD. V lost 0 bases and J 6 bases, leaving 13 bases between the germline ends. The CDR3 runs 15 residues. CDR3 protein: CATSDLAGNLDGYTF. CDR3 sequence (DNA): TGTGCCACCAGTGATTTGGCAGGGAATTTGGATGGCTACACCTTC.

This clonotype was seen repeatedly, ten times or more. The chain links TRBV28 to TRBJ1-5; tentative D call: TRBD1 (5 bases). Trimming shortened V by 2 bases and J by 5 bases, and 19 bases separated the two germline ends. In germline, CDR1 is MDHEN, CDR2 SYDVKM. The CDR3 has 17 amino acids. CDR3 bases: TGTGCCAGCAGTTTACCCTCAGGCGGGGGACTCCATCAGCCCCAGCATTTT. Translation: CASSLPSGGGLHQPQHF.

The sample holds a few counts of this clonotype. The chain combines TRBV4-1 with TRBJ2-1, with a possible D match to TRBD1 (7 bases). The length of the CDR3 is 16 residues. V was trimmed by 0 bases and J by 3 bases, leaving 12 bases between them. The V gene's germline CDR1 is MGHRA and CDR2 YSYEKL. DNA for the CDR3: TGCGCCAGCAGCCAAGATGCCAGGGGGGTCTACAATGAGCAGTTCTTC. Protein product: CASSQDARGVYNEQFF.

This clonotype appeared many times. V usage is TRBV3-1 and J usage is TRBJ2-2; D not certain. With 7 bases removed from V and 6 bases from J, the gap between germline ends came to 12 bases. Germline CDR1 is LGHDT and CDR2 is YNNKEL (reference sequence). This CDR3 has 13 amino acids. CDR3 in amino acids: CASTPGVAGELFF. The CDR3 region has the DNA TGTGCCAGCACCCCAGGTGTGGCCGGGGAGCTGTTTTTT.

The gene calls are TRBV15 and TRBJ2-3; D gene ambiguous. The CDR3 contains 12 residues. Per germline, CDR1 LNHNV and CDR2 YYDKDF (reference sequence). V lost 6 bases, J lost 6 bases, and 10 bases lay in between. The DNA for the CDR3 is TGTGCCACCAGTCCTACTTGGGATACGCAGTATTTT. Amino acid sequence: CATSPTWDTQYF.

This clonotype was seen many times. The chain carries TRBV6-1 and TRBJ1-2; TRBD1 is a possible D gene (5 bases). This CDR3 is 11 amino acids long. Germline V lookup: CDR1 MNHNS, CDR2 SASEGT. Trimming stripped 8 bases from V and 8 bases from J, with 12 bases between. This CDR3 reads CASLGTGGYTF. In DNA, the CDR3 is TGTGCCAGCCTCGGGACTGGCGGCTACACCTTC.

The sample holds many counts of this clonotype. The rearrangement links TRBV27 to TRBJ2-1; the D gene is possibly TRBD2 (6 bases). Germline V gene sequence: CDR1 MNHEY, CDR2 SMNVEV (reference sequence). V was cut by 2 bases and J by 9 bases, with 11 bases left in between. The CDR3 sequence is 13 residues long. The CDR3 protein is CASSLPLASEQFF. The CDR3 nucleotides read TGTGCCAGCAGTTTACCCCTAGCGAGTGAGCAGTTCTTC.

This clonotype appeared many times. The chain couples TRBV28 to TRBJ2-7; D may be TRBD2 (5 bases). The V end was cut by 6 bases, the J end by 0 bases, with 18 bases between. Germline values: CDR1 MDHEN, CDR2 SYDVKM. This CDR3 spans 16 amino acids. The DNA of the CDR3 is TGTGCCAGCAGGTCGCGTTTGAGTGGGAGCTCCTACGAGCAGTACTTC. It specifies CASRSRLSGSSYEQYF.

In its sample, this clonotype was seen a few times. This chain links TRBV9 with TRBJ2-7; 7 nucleotides match TRBD2. Germline loops: CDR1 SGDLS, CDR2 YYNGEE. J was trimmed by 2 bases and V by 3 bases; bases with no gene match: 11. The CDR3 has 16 amino acids. CDR3 loop: CASSAGSGTSTYEQYF. The CDR3 nucleotides read TGTGCCAGCAGCGCTGGGAGCGGGACGAGCACCTACGAGCAGTACTTC.

In this sample, this clonotype turned up a few times. The chain carries TRBV11-3 and TRBJ1-1; TRBD1 aligns across 7 bases. This CDR3 region has 14 residues. The germline V gene encodes CDR1 SGHNT and CDR2 YENEEA. V lost 5 bases and J lost 6; bases outside the gene matches: 9. As DNA, the CDR3 is TGTGCCAGCAGCGCCCGGGACAGTGTGTCTGAAGCTTTCTTT. As protein: CASSARDSVSEAFF.

This clonotype was detected a few times. V is TRBV9 and J is TRBJ2-7; D possibly corresponds to TRBD1 (5 bases). Germline V CDR1 and CDR2: SGDLS, YYNGEE. CDR3 size: 15 residues. Trimming shortened V by 0 bases and J by 3 bases, and 13 bases separated the two germline ends. The CDR3 DNA sequence: TGTGCCAGCAGCGTAGAGGTGGCAGGGTTCTACGAGCAGTACTTC. It yields the protein CASSVEVAGFYEQYF.

The sample holds many counts of this clonotype. The gene calls are TRBV6-1 and TRBJ1-5; the D is unclear. Germline CDR1 is MNHNS and CDR2 is SASEGT. There are 13 residues in the CDR3. Deletions cut 6 bases from V and 6 bases from J, with 12 bases between. CDR3 residues: CASSLQYAQPQHF. The CDR3 coding sequence is TGTGCCAGCAGCCTACAATACGCTCAGCCCCAGCATTTT.

This clonotype was picked up many times. The chain couples TRBV11-3 to TRBJ2-1, with TRBD2 matching over 9 bases. CDR1 is SGHNT, CDR2 YENEEA, per germline. The CDR3 loop spans 18 amino acids. Trimming at V came to 8 bases and at J to 4 bases, leaving 18 bases not matched to a gene. The CDR3 DNA reads TGTGCCAGCTCGAGGGAGACTAGCGGTCCCGGGTATTACAATGAGCAGTTCTTC. As protein: CASSRETSGPGYYNEQFF. The whole variable domain, remainder taken from reference TRBV11-3 and TRBJ2-1, is EAGVVQSPRYKIIEKKQPVAFWCNPISGHNTLYWYLQNLGQGPELLIRYENEEAVDDSQLPKDRFSAERLKGVDSTLKIQPAELGDSAVYLCASSRETSGPGYYNEQFFGPGTRLTVL.

This clonotype was picked up many times. The chain links TRBV13 to TRBJ1-5, with a tentative D call TRBD1 (5 bases). CDR1 and CDR2 (germline): PRHDT, FYEKMQ (reference sequence). The CDR3 spans 12 residues. V lost 2 bases, J lost 6 bases, and 5 bases lay in between. The CDR3 sequence: CASSLRGQPQHF. The CDR3 DNA sequence: TGTGCCAGCAGCTTAAGGGGTCAGCCCCAGCATTTT.

This chain connects TRBV7-9 to TRBJ2-1, with D maybe TRBD2 (6 bases). Germline V gene data show CDR1 as SEHNR and CDR2 as FQNEAQ (reference sequence). This CDR3 contains 13 residues. V lost 5 bases to trimming and J lost 4 bases, with 9 bases between them. CDR3 bases: TGTGCCAGCAGCCAGGGACTGTACAATGAGCAGTTCTTC. Translated, it gives CASSQGLYNEQFF.

The chain has TRBV7-2 and TRBJ1-1; D is unclear. With 0 bases removed from V and 10 bases from J, the gap between germline ends came to 9 bases. Germline V gene data show CDR1 as SGHTA and CDR2 as FQGNSA. The CDR3 totals 12 residues. The CDR3 here is CASSLASGRAFF. The CDR3 DNA is TGTGCCAGCAGCTTAGCATCGGGCCGAGCTTTCTTT. Based on the CDR3 plus reference TRBV7-2 and TRBJ1-1, the full variable domain is GAGVSQSPSNKVTEKGKDVELRCDPISGHTALYWYRQSLGQGLEFLIYFQGNSAPDKSGLPSDRFSAERTGGSVSTLTIQRTQQEDSAVYLCASSLASGRAFFGQGTRLTVV.

This clonotype was seen repeatedly, ten times or more. The CDR3 nucleotides read TGTGCCAGCAGTCTGCGACTAGCGGCACACGAGCAGTACTTC. Protein sequence: CASSLRLAAHEQYF. The rearrangement joins TRBV12-3 or TRBV12-4 to TRBJ2-7; TRBD2 agrees at 9 bases. The CDR3 is 14 amino acids. J gave up 5 bases and V 5 bases, and 7 bases lay outside the gene matches.

The table lists this clonotype with many counts. The V call is TRBV20-1, the J call TRBJ1-1, with D perhaps matching TRBD1 (5 bases). CDR3 length: 13 amino acids. V was cut by 0 bases and J by 5 bases, with 10 bases left in between. Per germline, CDR1 DFQATT and CDR2 SNEGSKA (reference sequence). The DNA of the CDR3 is TGCAGTGCTAGAGATCGATGGGGGACTGAAGCTTTCTTT. This codes for CSARDRWGTEAFF.

This clonotype was found many times. V is TRBV6-1 and J is TRBJ2-5; possible D gene TRBD2, 5 bases. The CDR3 loop spans 12 amino acids. Trimming left V 4 bases short and J 3 bases short, with 6 bases between. Germline-derived CDR1 and CDR2 are MNHNS and SASEGT. Written as DNA, the CDR3 is TGTGCCAGCAGTGGACTAAAAGAGACCCAGTACTTC. The encoded protein is CASSGLKETQYF.

This clonotype showed up just a few times. Possible read error: a much larger clone is one base away. The CDR3 carries no conserved terminal phenylalanine or tryptophan, so it likely arises from a read error. J is TRBJ1-1 and V is TRBV6-9; the D gene is possibly TRBD1 (5 bases). CDR3 length: 14 residues. V was cut by 4 bases and J by 1 base, with 10 bases left in between. CDR1 is MNHGY, CDR2 SVAAGI, per germline. DNA of the CDR3: TGTGCCAGCAGTTGGAGGACACCGAACACTGAAGCTTTCCTT. Translating it yields CASSWRTPNTEAFL.